Reported below is one T cell receptor (beta chain). This record belongs to a study of T cell changes during pregnancy in multiple sclerosis. Profiling relied on immunoSEQ multiplex PCR, and the TCRdb table lists in-frame clones only, not all of them. The sample lists 40,000 to 45,000 clones, 85% to 95% seen once, with over 0.45% in the top ten. V was shortened by 0 bases and J by 2 bases, with 11 bases between the two germline ends. Germline CDR1 and CDR2: SGHNT and YYREEE (reference sequence). The CDR3 has 15 residues. The clonotype originates from a female donor with multiple sclerosis, enrolled in a pregnancy study. The chain employs TRBV5-4 and TRBJ1-1, with D perhaps matching TRBD1 (5 bases). The material sequenced was CD4+ T cells from peripheral blood mononuclear cells, taken in the third trimester of pregnancy. The CDR3 DNA follows: TGTGCCAGCAGCTTGGATGCAGGGTTCAACACTGAAGCTTTCTTT. Residues: CASSLDAGFNTEAFF.